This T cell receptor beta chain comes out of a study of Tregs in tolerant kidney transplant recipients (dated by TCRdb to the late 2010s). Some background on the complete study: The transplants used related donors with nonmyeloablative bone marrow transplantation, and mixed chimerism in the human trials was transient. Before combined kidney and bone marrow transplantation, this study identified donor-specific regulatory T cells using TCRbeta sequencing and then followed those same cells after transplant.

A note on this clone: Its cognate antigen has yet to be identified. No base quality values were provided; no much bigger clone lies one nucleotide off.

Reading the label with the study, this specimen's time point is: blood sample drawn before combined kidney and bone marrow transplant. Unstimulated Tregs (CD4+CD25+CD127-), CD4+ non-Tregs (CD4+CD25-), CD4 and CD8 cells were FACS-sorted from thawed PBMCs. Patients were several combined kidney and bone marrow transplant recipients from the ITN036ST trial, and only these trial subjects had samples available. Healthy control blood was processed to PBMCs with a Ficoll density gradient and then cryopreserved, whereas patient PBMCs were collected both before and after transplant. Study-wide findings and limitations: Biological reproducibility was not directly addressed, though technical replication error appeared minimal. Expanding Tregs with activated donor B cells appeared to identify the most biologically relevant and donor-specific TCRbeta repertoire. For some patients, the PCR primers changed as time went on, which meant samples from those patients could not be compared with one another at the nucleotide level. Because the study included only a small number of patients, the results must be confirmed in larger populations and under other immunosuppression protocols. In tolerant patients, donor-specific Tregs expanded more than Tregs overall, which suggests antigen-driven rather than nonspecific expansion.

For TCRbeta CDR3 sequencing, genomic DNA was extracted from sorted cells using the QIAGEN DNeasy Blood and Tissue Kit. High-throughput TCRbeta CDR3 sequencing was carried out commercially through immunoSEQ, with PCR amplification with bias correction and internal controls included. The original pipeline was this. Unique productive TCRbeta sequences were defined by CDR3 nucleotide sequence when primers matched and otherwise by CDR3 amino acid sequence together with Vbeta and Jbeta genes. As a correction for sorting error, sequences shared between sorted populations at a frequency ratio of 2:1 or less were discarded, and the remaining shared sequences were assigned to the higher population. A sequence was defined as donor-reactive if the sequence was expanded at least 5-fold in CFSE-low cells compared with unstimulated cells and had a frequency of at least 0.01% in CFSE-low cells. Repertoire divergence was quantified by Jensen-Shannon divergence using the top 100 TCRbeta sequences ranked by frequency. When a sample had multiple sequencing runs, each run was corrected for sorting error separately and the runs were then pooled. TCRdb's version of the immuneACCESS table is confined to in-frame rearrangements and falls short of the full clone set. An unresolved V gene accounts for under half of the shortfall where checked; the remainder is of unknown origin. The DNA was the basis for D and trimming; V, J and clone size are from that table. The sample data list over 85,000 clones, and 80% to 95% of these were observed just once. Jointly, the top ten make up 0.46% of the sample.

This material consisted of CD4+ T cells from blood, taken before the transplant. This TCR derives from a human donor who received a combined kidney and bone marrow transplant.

The CDR3 in this case is CASSVEETQYF. The base sequence is TGTGCCAGCTCCGTCGAGGAGACCCAGTACTTC. The chain was built from TRBV18 and TRBJ2-5, with the D gene uncertain. Reading the germline V gene gives CDR1 KGHSH and CDR2 LQKENI. The CDR3, cysteine through phenylalanine, is 11 amino acids long. Kept here is only the CDR3 DNA, which spans 33 bases and is read in frame from base 1. V sheds 6 bases and J sheds 5 bases, leaving 7 bases between their ends.